Sequencing of this T cell receptor (beta chain) was carried out in a study of cytomegalovirus exposure and HLA in healthy donors. Whole-study results and caveats: Researchers reported that a few CMV-associated chains were confirmed in vitro as CMV antigen-specific.

The V end was cut by 5 bases, the J end by 4 bases, with 14 bases between. This CDR3 region has 14 residues. The germline gives CDR1 SGHTA, CDR2 FQGTGA. Using immunoSEQ multiplex PCR, the repertoire was profiled, and TCRdb retains in-frame clones only, with some absent. Counted here are 100,000 or so clones, over 85% occurring once; the ten biggest clones make up almost 0.9%. About this clone: Its antigen is as yet unknown.

This sequence originates from a woman aged 18-29 years in good health and CMV-seronegative. V gene TRBV7-3 combines with J gene TRBJ1-2, with D possibly matching TRBD1 (6 bases). Sequencing was carried out using PBMCs. CDR3 residues: CASSLGTSPYGYTF. The CDR3 DNA reads TGTGCCAGCAGCCTGGGGACATCACCCTATGGCTACACCTTC. Complete variable domain (other parts from reference TRBV7-3 and TRBJ1-2): GAGVSQTPSNKVTEKGKYVELRCDPISGHTALYWYRQSLGQGPEFLIYFQGTGAADDSGLPNDRFFAVRPEGSVSTLKIQRTERGDSAVYLCASSLGTSPYGYTFGSGTRLTVV.